These 11 T cell receptor beta chains share one sample of origin, sequenced in a study of cytomegalovirus exposure and HLA in healthy donors. PCR employed 60 Vbeta and 13 Jbeta primers. The repertoire was sequenced with immunoSEQ multiplex PCR; TCRdb's copy has only in-frame clones and lacks some. The sample has about 200,000 clones; roughly 85% are singletons. Sequencing was done on a sample of PBMCs. Receptors originate from a woman between 45 and 65 years old in good health and CMV-seronegative.

The chain is built from TRBV29-1 and TRBJ1-2, with D uncertain. The CDR3 length is 15 residues. Germline V lookup: CDR1 SQVTM, CDR2 ANQGSEA. V was pared by 0 bases and J by 8 bases, with 19 bases between. The DNA for the CDR3 is TGCAGCGTTGAAGATGACAAAAAATTCCTGTCCGGCTACACCTTC. Translated, it gives CSVEDDKKFLSGYTF.

The rearrangement uses TRBV4-1 and TRBJ1-2, with 12 bases that match TRBD1. CDR3 size: 14 residues. Germline CDR1 reads MGHRA; CDR2 reads YSYEKL. Germline trimming cut 5 bases from V and 4 bases from J; bases unmatched to any gene: 2. The CDR3 sequence is CASSLGQGAYGYTF. CDR3 in DNA: TGCGCCAGCAGCTTGGGACAGGGGGCCTATGGCTACACCTTC.

This clone was detected once. The chain combines TRBV28 with TRBJ2-5, with a tentative D call TRBD2 (6 bases). Germline CDR1 reads MDHEN; CDR2 reads SYDVKM. Trimming removed 2 bases at V and 1 base at J, with 17 bases between. The CDR3 loop spans 17 amino acids. Written as DNA, the CDR3 is TGTGCCAGCAGTTTAATCAGTTGGCGGGGTCGCCAAGAGACCCAGTACTTC. It yields the protein CASSLISWRGRQETQYF.

A word on this clone: The sample has other DNA sequences that encode this CDR3 too. The chain recombines TRBV7-2 with TRBJ1-5; 8 bases align to TRBD1. The junction had 3 bases not matched to a gene; V was cut back by 1 base and J by 4 bases. The CDR3 is 15 amino acids. Germline V lookup: CDR1 SGHTA, CDR2 FQGNSA. CDR3 nucleotide sequence: TGTGCCAGCAGCTTAGAGACAGGGGTTAATCAGCCCCAGCATTTT. Translation: CASSLETGVNQPQHF.

The chain couples TRBV9 to TRBJ2-5; D is perhaps TRBD1 (6 bases). The CDR3 loop spans 15 amino acids. Trimming stripped 2 bases from V and 1 base from J, with 12 bases between. Germline CDR1 and CDR2: SGDLS and YYNGEE. CDR3 residues: CASSVDSGAQETQYF. The CDR3 bases are TGTGCCAGCAGCGTCGACTCAGGGGCCCAAGAGACCCAGTACTTC.

The chain links TRBV6-1 to TRBJ2-1; 9 bases line up with TRBD2. Germline CDR1 is MNHNS and CDR2 is SASEGT. The CDR3 runs 15 residues. Germline trimming cut 6 bases from V and 7 bases from J; bases unmatched to any gene: 10. This CDR3 reads CASRKPGLASNEQFF. CDR3 DNA: TGTGCCAGCAGAAAACCGGGACTAGCAAGTAATGAGCAGTTCTTC.

The rearrangement uses TRBV15 and TRBJ2-5, with 7 bases fitting TRBD2. Trimming took 5 bases from V and 7 from J; bases not matched to a gene: 16. Germline CDR1 is LNHNV and CDR2 is YYDKDF (reference sequence). This CDR3 spans 16 amino acids. CDR3 bases: TGTGCCACCAGCCCAAGTAGCGGGTTGGCCTTAGGGACCCAGTACTTC. The encoded protein is CATSPSSGLALGTQYF.

The chain is built from TRBV6-5 and TRBJ1-4; 10 nucleotides match TRBD1. Trimming at V came to 5 bases and at J to 10 bases, leaving 7 bases not matched to a gene. CDR1 MNHEY and CDR2 SVGAGI come from the germline V gene. This CDR3 is 14 amino acids long. CDR3 coding DNA: TGTGCCAGCAGTAGGGACAGGGGAGGCGGAAAACTGTTTTTT. Its translation: CASSRDRGGGKLFF.

The chain uses TRBV28 and TRBJ1-2; D unresolved. From germline, CDR1 is MDHEN and CDR2 SYDVKM. V dropped 5 bases and J dropped 2 bases, with 21 bases sitting between them. The CDR3 is 17 amino acids. The CDR3 DNA reads as TGTGCCAGCAGTCCTCCTGTTCCGGCAGGTATGAACTATGGCTACACCTTC. This codes for CASSPPVPAGMNYGYTF.

The genes are TRBV5-1 and TRBJ2-2, with 14 positions matching TRBD2. The V gene end was trimmed by 3 bases and the J gene end by 0 bases; junction bases not matched to a gene: 7. Germline V gene lookup returns CDR1 SGHRS and CDR2 YFSETQ. This CDR3 is 19 amino acids long. The CDR3 sequence is CASSWGLAGAKTNTGELFF. For the CDR3, the DNA is TGCGCCAGCAGCTGGGGACTAGCGGGAGCCAAAACGAACACCGGGGAGCTGTTTTTT.

V usage is TRBV30 and J usage is TRBJ2-1, with 8 positions matching TRBD2. This CDR3 is built from 13 residues. Looked up from germline, CDR1 is GTSNPN and CDR2 is SVGIG (reference sequence). V was clipped by 2 bases and J by 4 bases; unmatched bases: 1. The CDR3 region is CAWSSSGYNEQFF. CDR3 coding DNA: TGTGCCTGGAGTTCTAGCGGGTACAATGAGCAGTTCTTC.